This entry lists 14 T cell receptor beta chains sequenced from one sample in a study of cytomegalovirus exposure and HLA in healthy donors. Use of 60 Vbeta and 13 Jbeta primers characterized the PCR. Repertoires were generated with immunoSEQ multiplex PCR, while TCRdb's copy carries only in-frame clones and drops some. Here the sample spans hundreds of thousands of clones, about three quarters being singletons. The sequenced sample consisted of PBMCs. All receptors come from a middle-aged man in good health and CMV-seronegative.

The genes are TRBV5-1 and TRBJ1-2; possibly TRBD1 for D (6 bases). V was trimmed by 6 bases and J by 4 bases, leaving 13 bases between them. This CDR3 region has 13 residues. Germline V gene sequence: CDR1 SGHRS, CDR2 YFSETQ. The CDR3 DNA is TGCGCCAGCACTCCCGGGGGGGCCTATGGCTACACCTTC. This translates into CASTPGGAYGYTF.

V usage is TRBV18 and J usage is TRBJ2-1, with D perhaps TRBD2 (7 bases). The ends were cut back, 4 bases at V and 6 bases at J, with 16 bases in the middle. Looked up from germline, CDR1 is KGHSH and CDR2 is LQKENI. The CDR3 runs 15 residues. The CDR3 nucleotides read TGTGCCAGCTCACTGGTCTCGGGGGGCCCCAATGAGCAGTTCTTC. Protein: CASSLVSGGPNEQFF.

The V call is TRBV4-3, the J call TRBJ1-1; a weak D match, TRBD1 (6 bases). The CDR3 contains 15 residues. Trimming removed 1 base from V and 4 bases from J, with 13 bases in between. CDR1 is LGHNA, CDR2 YSLEER, per germline. The CDR3 DNA is TGCGCCAGCAGCCAAGCCACACAGGGTCTCACTGAAGCTTTCTTT. This codes for CASSQATQGLTEAFF.

The chain recombines TRBV18 with TRBJ2-3; TRBD2 is a possible D gene (6 bases). The CDR3 totals 17 residues. Germline V gene lookup returns CDR1 KGHSH and CDR2 LQKENI. V shed 3 bases and J shed 0 bases, with 16 bases lying between them. The CDR3 DNA reads TGTGCCAGCTCACCCCCGGTCGGGGGAGGAAGCACAGATACGCAGTATTTT. Translated, it gives CASSPPVGGGSTDTQYF.

This clone was seen a few times. The J gene is TRBJ2-7, the V gene TRBV5-6; 8 bases match TRBD1. The trim removed 5 bases at V and 0 bases at J, leaving 10 bases unmatched. In germline, CDR1 is SGHDT, CDR2 YYEEEE. The CDR3 length is 16 residues. The CDR3 DNA follows: TGTGCCAGCAGTCGACCGGGACAGGTTCGCTCCTACGAGCAGTACTTC. Protein: CASSRPGQVRSYEQYF.

The count of this clone is one. The gene calls are TRBV2 and TRBJ2-5; TRBD1 aligns across 7 bases. The J call is doubtful: the DNA matches TRBJ2-7 better. The CDR3 covers 14 residues. Germline V gives CDR1 SNHLY, CDR2 FYNNEI. In DNA form, the CDR3 reads TGTGCCAGCAGTGTAACAGGGGCGTCGTACGAGCAGTACTTC. As protein: CASSVTGASYEQYF.

This clone is labeled medium-sized. The chain has TRBV19 and TRBJ2-1; 9 bases line up with TRBD2. The germline CDR1 and CDR2 sequences are LNHDA and SQIVND (reference sequence). The V and J ends lost 4 bases and 7 bases, in that order; junction bases with no gene match: 8. CDR3 length: 15 residues. CDR3 sequence: CASSSWLAGRNEQFF. The CDR3 DNA sequence: TGTGCCAGTAGTAGTTGGCTAGCGGGGAGAAATGAGCAGTTCTTC.

This chain joins TRBV29-1 and TRBJ2-3; TRBD2 matches at 11 bases. Germline V gene sequence: CDR1 SQVTM, CDR2 ANQGSEA. CDR3 length equals 15 residues. V lost 7 bases and J lost 0; bases outside the gene matches: 6. The CDR3 DNA is TGCAGCGCCGTCCTAGCGGGGGGTAGCACAGATACGCAGTATTTT. It yields the protein CSAVLAGGSTDTQYF.

V usage is TRBV7-2 and J usage is TRBJ1-2; TRBD1 is a possible D gene (6 bases). CDR1 and CDR2 (germline): SGHTA, FQGNSA. The CDR3 contains 13 residues. Trimming took 5 bases from V and 4 from J, leaving 11 bases between them. The DNA of the CDR3 is TGTGCCAGCAGCCCGGACAGCCCCTATGGCTACACCTTC. Its protein product is CASSPDSPYGYTF.

The J gene is TRBJ1-4, the V gene TRBV25-1; D is perhaps TRBD1 (5 bases). CDR1 is MGHDK and CDR2 is SYGVNS in the germline V gene. The ends were cut back, 2 bases at V and 6 bases at J, with 7 bases in the middle. The CDR3 runs 13 residues. Here the CDR3 DNA reads TGTGCCAGCAGTGAAAGGGGATATGAAAAACTGTTTTTT. This translates into CASSERGYEKLFF.

This clone has only one observation. V usage is TRBV27 and J usage is TRBJ2-1; 11 nucleotides align to TRBD2. CDR1 MNHEY and CDR2 SMNVEV come from the germline V gene (reference sequence). CDR3 length: 16 residues. Trimming cost V 3 bases and J 8 bases; bases outside gene matches: 9. CDR3 sequence: CASSFRRTSGWDEQFF. In DNA, the CDR3 is TGTGCCAGCAGTTTTCGCCGGACTAGCGGGTGGGATGAGCAGTTCTTC.

The gene calls are TRBV7-2 and TRBJ2-3; TRBD2 is a possible D gene (5 bases). CDR3 length equals 17 residues. The V gene lost 8 bases and the J gene lost 0 bases, with 21 bases spanning the gap. The germline V gene has CDR1 SGHTA and CDR2 FQGNSA. CDR3 in amino acids: CASGPRTRYPSTDTQYF. CDR3 DNA: TGTGCCAGCGGTCCTCGGACTCGTTATCCTAGCACAGATACGCAGTATTTT.

This clone was seen only a few times. The chain combines TRBV9 with TRBJ1-4; D is possibly TRBD1 (6 bases). The CDR3 totals 16 residues. V was shortened by 3 bases and J by 2 bases, with 14 bases between the two germline ends. Germline CDR1 and CDR2: SGDLS and YYNGEE. The DNA of the CDR3 is TGTGCCAGCAGCGCACAGGGTTTTGGCACTAATGAAAAACTGTTTTTT. Protein sequence: CASSAQGFGTNEKLFF. Full variable domain (missing parts from reference TRBV9 and TRBJ1-4): DSGVTQTPKHLITATGQRVTLRCSPRSGDLSVYWYQQSLDQGLQFLIQYYNGEERAKGNILERFSAQQFPDLHSELNLSSLELGDSALYFCASSAQGFGTNEKLFFGSGTQLSVL.

CDR3 in DNA: TGTGCCAGCAGACCCGGGACAGGCAACTATGGCTACACCTTC. Translating gives CASRPGTGNYGYTF. The chain links TRBV5-4 to TRBJ1-2; 8 bases align to TRBD1. This CDR3 is built from 14 residues. Germline lookup yields CDR1 SGHNT and CDR2 YYREEE (reference sequence). Unmatched junction bases numbered 5, after V lost 5 bases and J lost 2 bases. Based on the CDR3 plus reference TRBV5-4 and TRBJ1-2, the full variable domain is ETGVTQSPTHLIKTRGQQVTLRCSSQSGHNTVSWYQQALGQGPQFIFQYYREEENGRGNFPPRFSGLQFPNYSSELNVNALELDDSALYLCASRPGTGNYGYTFGSGTRLTVV.